This TCR beta chain appears in the sequencing data of a study of blood T cell repertoires in COVID-19. Germline CDR1 reads MRHNA; CDR2 reads SNTAGT. The junction had 16 bases not matched to a gene; V was cut back by 6 bases and J by 2 bases. This CDR3 comprises 18 residues. The data were produced by immunoSEQ multiplex PCR, yet TCRdb's version contains in-frame clones alone and is incomplete. This sample carries fewer than 250,000 clones, around 90% of them seen once, and the ten largest clones take roughly 7.1%. The TCR originated in a young man in a cohort exposed to, infected with or recovered from COVID-19 (not recorded which). Sequenced sample: PBMCs or T cells enriched from blood (not recorded which). This rearrangement joins TRBV6-4 to TRBJ1-3; 7 bases are shared with TRBD1. CDR3 sequence reads: CASSDPFPTGLAGNTIYF. The CDR3 DNA reads as TGTGCCAGCAGCGACCCCTTTCCGACAGGGTTGGCTGGAAACACCATATATTTT.